The 10 T cell receptor beta chains presented below share a single source sample, sequenced in a study of T cell changes during pregnancy in multiple sclerosis. Sequencing used immunoSEQ multiplex PCR; TCRdb keeps in-frame clones, though not all of them. The sample gives tens of thousands of clones, approximately 92% of which show up once; around 2% is in the top ten. Source: peripheral blood, taken in the third trimester of pregnancy. All receptors come from a female donor in good health, enrolled as a control in a pregnancy study.

The chain carries TRBV29-1 and TRBJ2-7; TRBD1 agrees at 7 bases. Germline V lookup: CDR1 SQVTM, CDR2 ANQGSEA. CDR3 size: 12 residues. V lost 7 bases and J lost 7; bases outside the gene matches: 10. CDR3 amino acids: CSAGQDPFEQYF. The DNA for the CDR3 is TGCAGCGCCGGACAGGACCCCTTTGAGCAGTACTTC.

The chain couples TRBV5-1 to TRBJ2-5; TRBD2 might be the D (6 bases). Germline V gene sequence: CDR1 SGHRS, CDR2 YFSETQ. The CDR3 has 14 amino acids. V lost 0 bases and J lost 5, with 11 bases in between. The CDR3 DNA reads TGCGCCAGCAGCTTGGAGCGCAGCGGGGAGACCCAGTACTTC. Amino acids: CASSLERSGETQYF.

This clone was recorded once. The chain recombines TRBV2 with TRBJ2-7; possibly TRBD1 for D (6 bases). The CDR3 totals 15 residues. V lost 0 bases to trimming and J lost 2 bases, with 11 bases between them. Looked up from germline, CDR1 is SNHLY and CDR2 is FYNNEI. Written as DNA, the CDR3 is TGTGCCAGCAGTGAAGCGCTTGGGGGCCCCTACGAGCAGTACTTC. It codes for CASSEALGGPYEQYF.

The V and J genes are TRBV5-1 and TRBJ2-3, with TRBD2 matching over 7 bases. The CDR3 runs 16 residues. CDR1 and CDR2 (germline): SGHRS, YFSETQ. After removal of 0 bases from V and 0 bases from J, the junction contained 4 bases not matched to a gene. The CDR3 loop reads CASSLVSGPSTDTQYF. CDR3 nucleotides: TGCGCCAGCAGCTTGGTTAGCGGGCCTAGCACAGATACGCAGTATTTT.

The chain links TRBV6-4 to TRBJ2-2, with 8 bases aligning to TRBD2. This CDR3 has 14 amino acids. Germline V lookup: CDR1 MRHNA, CDR2 SNTAGT. The ends lost 8 bases at V and 6 bases at J; junction bases unmatched: 8. The CDR3 nucleotides are TGTGCCAGCCCGGGGACTAGTCCCCCCGGGGAGCTGTTTTTT. Protein product: CASPGTSPPGELFF.

The genes are TRBV21-1 and TRBJ1-1; the table's D call, TRBD1, has no DNA check behind it. TRBV21-1 is reported as a pseudogene. The CDR3 extends over 13 amino acids. CDR3 sequence reads: CASSRDRYTEAFF. The CDR3 region has the DNA TGTGCCAGCAGCCGGGACAGGTACACTGAAGCTTTCTTT.

The rearrangement links TRBV5-1 to TRBJ2-3; D unresolved. Per the germline V gene, CDR1 is SGHRS and CDR2 is YFSETQ. Deletions cut 0 bases from V and 4 bases from J, with 9 bases between. The CDR3 totals 14 residues. CDR3 DNA sequence: TGCGCCAGCAGCTTGGGTGAGATCGCAGATACGCAGTATTTT. Its translation is CASSLGEIADTQYF.

This chain links TRBV6-6 with TRBJ1-6; 11 nucleotides line up with TRBD1. After removal of 4 bases from V and 10 bases from J, the junction contained 6 bases not matched to a gene. This CDR3 region has 15 residues. Germline V gene lookup returns CDR1 MNHNY and CDR2 SVGAGI (reference sequence). CDR3 sequence (DNA): TGTGCCAGCAGTTTTCGGACAGGGGGCGGGTCACCCCTCCACTTT. Its protein product is CASSFRTGGGSPLHF.

A single count supports this clone. The V and J genes are TRBV27 and TRBJ2-1, with 7 bases fitting TRBD1. The CDR3 length is 15 residues. CDR1 and CDR2 from the germline V gene are MNHEY and SMNVEV (reference sequence). The ends lost 7 bases at V and 5 bases at J; junction bases unmatched: 11. CDR3 in amino acids: CASTLETGMNNEQFF. CDR3 sequence (DNA): TGTGCCAGCACCCTAGAGACAGGGATGAACAATGAGCAGTTCTTC.

This clone was seen a single time. The rearrangement links TRBV27 to TRBJ2-5; 8 bases are shared with TRBD2. Germline V lookup: CDR1 MNHEY, CDR2 SMNVEV (reference sequence). The CDR3 sequence is 14 residues long. V lost 7 bases and J lost 1; bases outside the gene matches: 5. CDR3 sequence reads: CASNLRGGQETQYF. The CDR3 DNA sequence: TGTGCCAGCAACCTCCGGGGGGGCCAAGAGACCCAGTACTTC.